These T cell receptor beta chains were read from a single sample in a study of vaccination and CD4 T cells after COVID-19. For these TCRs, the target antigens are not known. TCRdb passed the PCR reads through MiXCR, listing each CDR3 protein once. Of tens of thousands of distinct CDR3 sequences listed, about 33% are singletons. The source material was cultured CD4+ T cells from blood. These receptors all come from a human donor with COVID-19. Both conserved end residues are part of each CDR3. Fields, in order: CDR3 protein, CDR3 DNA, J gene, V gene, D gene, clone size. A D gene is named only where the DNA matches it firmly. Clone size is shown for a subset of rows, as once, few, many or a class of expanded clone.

cdr3_aa: CASKGRNSNQPQHF
cdr3_nt: TGTGCCAGCAAGGGACGGAATAGCAATCAGCCCCAGCATTTT
j_call: TRBJ1-5
v_call: TRBV28
d_call: -
clone_size: few

cdr3_aa: CASSFRSLDILGVLKNTEAFF
cdr3_nt: TGTGCCAGCAGCTTTCGATCTCTTGATATTTTAGGGGTTCTCAAGAACACTGAAGCTTTCTTT
j_call: TRBJ1-1
v_call: TRBV7-3
d_call: -
clone_size: -

cdr3_aa: CASSLQGSTPTGEQYF
cdr3_nt: TGTGCCAGCAGTTTACAGGGGTCCACCCCTACGGGCGAGCAGTACTTC
j_call: TRBJ2-7
v_call: TRBV27
d_call: -
clone_size: few

cdr3_aa: CASSQDRVNEKLFF
cdr3_nt: TGTGCCAGCAGTCAAGACAGGGTTAATGAAAAACTGTTTTTT
j_call: TRBJ1-4
v_call: TRBV12-3/TRBV12-4
d_call: TRBD1
clone_size: -

cdr3_aa: CASSIGQIANYGYTF
cdr3_nt: TGTGCCAGTAGTATCGGACAGATAGCTAACTATGGCTACACCTTC
j_call: TRBJ1-2
v_call: TRBV19
d_call: -
clone_size: -

cdr3_aa: CASSHRQGLVGYTF
cdr3_nt: TGTGCCAGCAGTCATCGACAGGGGTTGGTTGGCTACACCTTC
j_call: TRBJ1-2
v_call: TRBV6-2/TRBV6-3
d_call: TRBD1
clone_size: medium-sized

cdr3_aa: CASSFRGTGPYEQYF
cdr3_nt: TGTGCCAGCAGCTTTCGAGGGACTGGGCCCTACGAGCAGTACTTC
j_call: TRBJ2-7
v_call: TRBV7-2
d_call: -
clone_size: -

cdr3_aa: CASSPTGVGYGYTF
cdr3_nt: TGTGCCAGCAGCCCGACAGGGGTCGGCTATGGCTACACCTTC
j_call: TRBJ1-2
v_call: TRBV5-4
d_call: TRBD1
clone_size: few

cdr3_aa: CASSYGASNTGELFF
cdr3_nt: TGTGCCAGCAGTTACGGGGCTAGTAACACCGGGGAGCTGTTTTTT
j_call: TRBJ2-2
v_call: TRBV6-2/TRBV6-3
d_call: -
clone_size: -

cdr3_aa: CASSLGDRDSTDTQYF
cdr3_nt: TGTGCCAGCAGCTTAGGGGACAGGGACAGCACAGATACGCAGTATTTT
j_call: TRBJ2-3
v_call: TRBV7-2
d_call: TRBD1
clone_size: -

cdr3_aa: CATSEQAYGTQYF
cdr3_nt: TGTGCCACCAGTGAACAGGCGTACGGGACCCAGTACTTC
j_call: TRBJ2-5
v_call: TRBV24-1
d_call: -
clone_size: -

cdr3_aa: CASSLGAGTGNIQYF
cdr3_nt: TGTGCCAGCAGCTTAGGGGCGGGGACGGGAAACATTCAGTACTTC
j_call: TRBJ2-4
v_call: TRBV11-2
d_call: -
clone_size: -

cdr3_aa: CASSAVTGLPFGYTF
cdr3_nt: TGTGCCAGCTCAGCGGTCACCGGGCTGCCATTCGGCTACACCTTC
j_call: TRBJ1-2
v_call: TRBV18
d_call: -
clone_size: few

cdr3_aa: CASSLSYMETQYF
cdr3_nt: TGTGCCAGCAGCTTGAGCTATATGGAGACCCAGTACTTC
j_call: TRBJ2-5
v_call: TRBV7-3
d_call: -
clone_size: -

cdr3_aa: CATSRDPGTGNTIYF
cdr3_nt: TGTGCCACCAGCAGAGATCCAGGGACTGGAAACACCATATATTTT
j_call: TRBJ1-3
v_call: TRBV15
d_call: -
clone_size: -

cdr3_aa: CASSLWGIGGAHSNGYTF
cdr3_nt: TGCGCCAGCAGCTTGTGGGGTATCGGGGGAGCTCATTCGAATGGCTACACCTTC
j_call: TRBJ1-2
v_call: TRBV5-1
d_call: -
clone_size: few

cdr3_aa: CASSGGAGETQYF
cdr3_nt: TGTGCCAGCAGTGGGGGGGCAGGGGAGACCCAGTACTTC
j_call: TRBJ2-5
v_call: TRBV2
d_call: -
clone_size: -

cdr3_aa: CASSPQGLDNQPQHF
cdr3_nt: TGTGCCAGCAGTCCACAGGGTTTAGACAATCAGCCCCAGCATTTT
j_call: TRBJ1-5
v_call: TRBV2
d_call: -
clone_size: few

cdr3_aa: CASSLDRVTGNTIYF
cdr3_nt: TGCGCCAGCAGCTTGGATAGGGTAACTGGAAACACCATATATTTT
j_call: TRBJ1-3
v_call: TRBV5-1
d_call: -
clone_size: once

cdr3_aa: CASSFLTGYNSPLHF
cdr3_nt: TGTGCCAGCAGTTTTTTGACAGGTTATAATTCACCCCTCCACTTT
j_call: TRBJ1-6
v_call: TRBV12-3/TRBV12-4
d_call: -
clone_size: -

cdr3_aa: CASRPLTPGQETQYF
cdr3_nt: TGTGCCAGCAGACCTTTAACCCCGGGACAGGAGACCCAGTACTTC
j_call: TRBJ2-5
v_call: TRBV7-9
d_call: TRBD1
clone_size: few

cdr3_aa: CASSRTSGGAVGYEQFF
cdr3_nt: TGTGCCAGCAGTCGGACTAGCGGGGGGGCCGTTGGATATGAGCAGTTCTTC
j_call: TRBJ2-1
v_call: TRBV6-1
d_call: TRBD2
clone_size: -

cdr3_aa: CASSLGRDTLYGYTF
cdr3_nt: TGTGCCAGCAGCTTAGGACGGGACACGCTCTATGGCTACACCTTC
j_call: TRBJ1-2
v_call: TRBV7-2
d_call: -
clone_size: few

cdr3_aa: CASSLVRGLTYEQYF
cdr3_nt: TGTGCCAGCAGCTTAGTGCGGGGATTAACCTACGAGCAGTACTTC
j_call: TRBJ2-7
v_call: TRBV7-2
d_call: -
clone_size: -

cdr3_aa: CASGLALTGDTQYF
cdr3_nt: TGTGCCAGTGGGCTAGCGCTCACGGGCGATACGCAGTATTTT
j_call: TRBJ2-3
v_call: TRBV19
d_call: -
clone_size: -

cdr3_aa: CASSLDLDGGGHSPLHF
cdr3_nt: TGTGCCAGCAGCTTAGACCTCGATGGGGGCGGGCATTCACCCCTCCACTTT
j_call: TRBJ1-6
v_call: TRBV11-3
d_call: -
clone_size: -

cdr3_aa: CASSIDLSRGSQYF
cdr3_nt: TGTGCCAGTAGTATAGATCTATCGCGGGGCTCCCAGTACTTC
j_call: TRBJ2-5
v_call: TRBV19
d_call: -
clone_size: -

cdr3_aa: CASSPGAFSGGADYNEQFF
cdr3_nt: TGTGCCAGTAGTCCGGGGGCCTTTAGCGGGGGGGCCGACTACAATGAGCAGTTCTTC
j_call: TRBJ2-1
v_call: TRBV19
d_call: TRBD2
clone_size: -

cdr3_aa: CASSGGAETQYF
cdr3_nt: TGTGCCAGTAGCGGGGGGGCAGAGACCCAGTACTTC
j_call: TRBJ2-5
v_call: TRBV19
d_call: TRBD2
clone_size: -

cdr3_aa: CATSRNLDGKNIQYF
cdr3_nt: TGTGCCACCAGCAGAAATTTGGACGGAAAAAACATTCAGTACTTC
j_call: TRBJ2-4
v_call: TRBV15
d_call: -
clone_size: -

cdr3_aa: CASSGNLADTQYF
cdr3_nt: TGTGCCAGCAGTGGAAACTTGGCAGATACGCAGTATTTT
j_call: TRBJ2-3
v_call: TRBV6-1
d_call: -
clone_size: -

cdr3_aa: CASSGASGGIGEQYF
cdr3_nt: TGTGCCAGCAGTGGGGCTAGCGGGGGGATCGGCGAGCAGTACTTC
j_call: TRBJ2-7
v_call: TRBV2
d_call: TRBD2
clone_size: -

cdr3_aa: CASSYPTGTGVTGELFF
cdr3_nt: TGTGCCAGCAGTTACCCGACCGGGACAGGGGTCACCGGGGAGCTGTTTTTT
j_call: TRBJ2-2
v_call: TRBV6-5
d_call: TRBD1
clone_size: few

cdr3_aa: CASSRAQGPTETQYF
cdr3_nt: TGTGCCAGCAGCCGGGCACAGGGGCCTACGGAGACCCAGTACTTC
j_call: TRBJ2-5
v_call: TRBV14
d_call: TRBD1
clone_size: -

cdr3_aa: CASSWSGTSLNTGELFF
cdr3_nt: TGTGCCAGCAGTTGGTCCGGGACTAGCCTGAACACCGGGGAGCTGTTTTTT
j_call: TRBJ2-2
v_call: TRBV7-3
d_call: TRBD2
clone_size: few

cdr3_aa: CSARWQGEGSNQPKHF
cdr3_nt: TGCAGTGCTAGATGGCAGGGGGAGGGAAGCAATCAGCCCAAGCATTTT
j_call: TRBJ1-5
v_call: TRBV20-1
d_call: TRBD1
clone_size: -

cdr3_aa: CASSLLPGQGQDTQYF
cdr3_nt: TGTGCCAGCAGCCTATTACCGGGACAGGGGCAAGATACGCAGTATTTT
j_call: TRBJ2-3
v_call: TRBV12-3/TRBV12-4
d_call: TRBD1
clone_size: -

cdr3_aa: CSAPRRGTTDTQYF
cdr3_nt: TGCAGTGCCCCTAGGCGGGGAACCACAGATACGCAGTATTTT
j_call: TRBJ2-3
v_call: TRBV20-1
d_call: -
clone_size: few

cdr3_aa: CASCPVGAANTGELFF
cdr3_nt: TGCGCCAGCTGTCCCGTCGGGGCTGCGAACACCGGGGAGCTGTTTTTT
j_call: TRBJ2-2
v_call: TRBV5-1
d_call: -
clone_size: -

cdr3_aa: CASSPLAGADGETQYF
cdr3_nt: TGTGCCAGCAGTCCCCTAGCGGGGGCCGACGGAGAGACCCAGTACTTC
j_call: TRBJ2-5
v_call: TRBV12-3/TRBV12-4
d_call: TRBD2
clone_size: few

cdr3_aa: CASSPWGTGGQETQYF
cdr3_nt: TGTGCCAGCAGCCCCTGGGGGACAGGGGGGCAAGAGACCCAGTACTTC
j_call: TRBJ2-5
v_call: TRBV5-4
d_call: TRBD1
clone_size: -

cdr3_aa: CSARATAANYGYAF
cdr3_nt: TGCAGTGCTAGGGCGACAGCTGCTAACTATGGCTACGCCTTC
j_call: TRBJ1-2
v_call: TRBV20-1
d_call: -
clone_size: -

cdr3_aa: CASSEQQGQPQHF
cdr3_nt: TGTGCCAGCAGTGAACAACAGGGCCAGCCCCAGCATTTT
j_call: TRBJ1-5
v_call: TRBV6-4
d_call: -
clone_size: -

cdr3_aa: CASSPPLAGGTNEQFF
cdr3_nt: TGTGCCAGCTCACCCCCACTAGCGGGGGGGACCAATGAGCAGTTCTTC
j_call: TRBJ2-1
v_call: TRBV18
d_call: TRBD2
clone_size: few

cdr3_aa: CASSTGAQGTETQYF
cdr3_nt: TGTGCCAGTAGTACCGGGGCCCAGGGTACGGAGACCCAGTACTTC
j_call: TRBJ2-5
v_call: TRBV19
d_call: -
clone_size: few

cdr3_aa: CATSRDRDRGGYTF
cdr3_nt: TGTGCCACCAGCAGAGATCGGGACAGGGGCGGCTACACCTTC
j_call: TRBJ1-2
v_call: TRBV15
d_call: TRBD1
clone_size: -